A single sample gave rise to the 26 T cell receptor beta chains below, sequenced in a study of monozygotic twins with inflammatory bowel disease. One entry per CDR3 protein, without DNA, is what TCRdb gives after re-calling the 5' RACE reads. This sample's table reports approximately 400,000 distinct CDR3 sequences. The sequenced sample was blood. These receptor sequences come from a human donor with ulcerative colitis or Crohn's disease, or a healthy co-twin of an affected twin (not recorded which).

The chain links TRBV20-1 to TRBJ2-7; TCRdb's assignment of TRBD2 cannot be checked, as there is no DNA. There are 14 residues in the CDR3. The germline CDR1 and CDR2 sequences are DFQATT and SNEGSKA (reference sequence). CDR3 sequence: CSAIPGLASYEQYF.

The rearrangement links TRBV24-1 to TRBJ1-1; the TRBD1 assignment by TCRdb is unverifiable without DNA. This CDR3 region has 14 residues. The germline gives CDR1 KGHDR, CDR2 SFDVKD. The CDR3 sequence is CATRGQGVNTEAFF.

V and J are TRBV18 and TRBJ2-2. The length of the CDR3 is 12 residues. Germline V gene data show CDR1 as KGHSH and CDR2 as LQKENI. CDR3 sequence reads: CASSHQTGELFF.

The V call is TRBV7-2, the J call TRBJ2-1. CDR1 is SGHTA, CDR2 FQGNSA, per germline. The CDR3 covers 12 residues. CDR3 sequence reads: CASSVTLGEQFF.

The J gene is TRBJ2-7, the V gene TRBV29-1. This CDR3 comprises 11 residues. CDR1 SQVTM and CDR2 ANQGSEA come from the germline V gene. CDR3 sequence: CSVEFDYEQYF.

This rearrangement joins TRBV7-9 to TRBJ2-4; the D call of TRBD2 rests on TCRdb alone, since no DNA is present to check it. CDR1 is SEHNR, CDR2 FQNEAQ, per germline (reference sequence). The CDR3 is 16 amino acids. CDR3 amino acids: CASSPPGGPAKNIQYF.

V usage is TRBV7-2 and J usage is TRBJ1-5. Germline CDR1 SGHTA, CDR2 FQGNSA. The CDR3 consists of 15 residues. The CDR3 sequence: CASSARIGSNQPQHF.

V is TRBV7-8 and J is TRBJ1-1; the TRBD1 assignment by TCRdb is unverifiable without DNA. Germline V gene lookup returns CDR1 SGHVS and CDR2 FQNEAQ. The CDR3 sequence is 12 residues long. CDR3 residues: CASSKTGTEAFF.

This chain uses TRBV27 with TRBJ1-1; TCRdb proposes TRBD1, but this gene call is untestable without DNA. There are 14 residues in the CDR3. CDR1 and CDR2 (germline): MNHEY, SMNVEV (reference sequence). This chain's CDR3 is CASGTGTDNTEAFF.

This sequence joins TRBV21-1 and TRBJ1-2; TCRdb lists TRBD1, though no DNA is available to test this call. TRBV21-1 is shown as a pseudogene. This CDR3 is built from 13 residues. CDR3 residues: CARPGQGKNGYTF.

The chain recombines TRBV29-1 with TRBJ1-1; TCRdb reports TRBD1, a call that lacks DNA to check it against. Per germline, CDR1 SQVTM and CDR2 ANQGSEA. This CDR3 spans 14 amino acids. CDR3 loop: CSVEGRAGNTEAFF.

The chain recombines TRBV2 with TRBJ2-2; with no DNA, the TCRdb D assignment of TRBD1 cannot be verified. Per germline, CDR1 SNHLY and CDR2 FYNNEI. CDR3 length: 15 amino acids. CDR3 sequence reads: CASSKEGTNTGELFF.

The CDR3 here is CASSFIRGQTQYF. The rearrangement links TRBV12-3 or TRBV12-4 to TRBJ2-5; TCRdb reports TRBD1, a call that lacks DNA to check it against. The CDR3 is 13 amino acids.

J is TRBJ2-3 and V is TRBV20-1. Germline values: CDR1 DFQATT, CDR2 SNEGSKA (reference sequence). CDR3 length: 12 residues. The CDR3 loop is CSAKQAADTQYF.

The chain joins TRBV30 to TRBJ1-1. The CDR3 covers 12 residues. In germline, CDR1 is GTSNPN, CDR2 SVGIG (reference sequence). The CDR3 reads CAWSVGSFEAFF.

The chain joins TRBV6-5 to TRBJ2-1. Per the germline V gene, CDR1 is MNHEY and CDR2 is SVGAGI. There are 12 residues in the CDR3. The CDR3 reads CASSTGYNEQFF.

This chain joins TRBV28 and TRBJ2-7; TCRdb's assignment of TRBD1 cannot be checked, as there is no DNA. CDR1 MDHEN and CDR2 SYDVKM come from the germline V gene. CDR3 length: 15 amino acids. CDR3 protein: CATNGPGTGLYEQYF.

The chain uses TRBV5-1 and TRBJ1-1; the D call from TCRdb, TRBD1, cannot be confirmed without DNA. The germline CDR1 and CDR2 sequences are SGHRS and YFSETQ. This CDR3 is 13 amino acids long. The chain's CDR3 is CASSFGTDTEAFF.

V is TRBV9 and J is TRBJ2-2; TCRdb's D gene call, TRBD2, goes unchecked for lack of DNA. Germline CDR1 is SGDLS and CDR2 is YYNGEE. This CDR3 is 16 amino acids long. The CDR3: CASSVAIRSGNGELFF.

The chain carries TRBV5-1 and TRBJ1-3; TCRdb returns TRBD1, unconfirmable since there is no DNA. The CDR3 totals 15 residues. CDR1 SGHRS and CDR2 YFSETQ come from the germline V gene. CDR3 in amino acids: CASSVGTDSGNTIYF.

This rearrangement joins TRBV7-9 to TRBJ2-3; the TCRdb call, TRBD1, lacks DNA for checking. The length of the CDR3 is 14 residues. CDR1 SEHNR and CDR2 FQNEAQ come from the germline V gene (reference sequence). The CDR3 loop is CASSLEQDTDTQYF.

The CDR3 protein is CASSPREGEQFF. The chain joins TRBV9 to TRBJ2-1; absent DNA, TCRdb's TRBD2 call cannot be checked. The CDR3 is made up of 12 amino acids. Germline values: CDR1 SGDLS, CDR2 YYNGEE. The full variable domain, completed using reference TRBV9 and TRBJ2-1, is DSGVTQTPKHLITATGQRVTLRCSPRSGDLSVYWYQQSLDQGLQFLIQYYNGEERAKGNILERFSAQQFPDLHSELNLSSLELGDSALYFCASSPREGEQFFGPGTRLTVL.

This chain joins TRBV20-1 and TRBJ2-7; TCRdb names TRBD2, which stays unverified in the absence of DNA. Germline-derived CDR1 and CDR2 are DFQATT and SNEGSKA (reference sequence). The CDR3 is made up of 14 amino acids. This CDR3 is CSAGTSGTTGEQYF.

This chain links TRBV5-6 with TRBJ2-7. The CDR3 contains 16 residues. Germline V gives CDR1 SGHDT, CDR2 YYEEEE. The CDR3 region is CASSPTVRQSSYEQYF.

The genes are TRBV6-6 and TRBJ1-2; TCRdb names TRBD1, which stays unverified in the absence of DNA. The length of the CDR3 is 14 residues. Germline CDR1 reads MNHNY; CDR2 reads SVGAGI (reference sequence). The CDR3 loop is CASSPGTSGGGYTF.

The genes are TRBV30 and TRBJ1-1; lacking DNA, the TRBD1 call made by TCRdb goes unchecked. The germline gives CDR1 GTSNPN, CDR2 SVGIG (reference sequence). The CDR3 loop spans 12 amino acids. The CDR3 is CAWSVSGTEAFF.